This entry lists 12 T cell receptor beta chains sequenced from one sample in a study of T cells after posttransplantation cyclophosphamide. Some clones are missing from TCRdb's copy, which holds only in-frame ones; the method was immunoSEQ multiplex PCR. The sample includes around 39,000 clones, none of them occurring once. The source material was PBMCs. The receptor source for this set is a girl aged 5 to 17 in good health, CMV-negative, and a related stem cell transplant donor.

This clone has ten or more counts. The rearrangement links TRBV6-5 to TRBJ2-2; no reliable D call. The CDR3 has 14 residues. Germline values: CDR1 MNHEY, CDR2 SVGAGI. Trimming left V 6 bases short and J 3 bases short, with 11 bases between. CDR3 residues: CASRHAADTGELFF. Here the CDR3 DNA reads TGTGCCAGCAGACACGCCGCGGACACCGGGGAGCTGTTTTTT.

This clone came up many times. The chain uses TRBV7-2 and TRBJ1-2; 9 bases are a match to TRBD1. The CDR3 is 13 residues long. The V and J ends lost 1 base and 6 bases, in that order; junction bases with no gene match: 0. Germline V gene sequence: CDR1 SGHTA, CDR2 FQGNSA. CDR3 nucleotides: TGTGCCAGCAGCTTAGACAGGGGGCATGGCTACACCTTC. Translated: CASSLDRGHGYTF.

This clone has at least ten counts. This sequence joins TRBV7-9 and TRBJ2-7; 9 nucleotides line up with TRBD1. CDR1 is SEHNR and CDR2 is FQNEAQ in the germline V gene (reference sequence). Germline trimming cut 5 bases from V and 3 bases from J; bases unmatched to any gene: 5. CDR3 length: 14 residues. The CDR3 loop reads CASSQLDRGYEQYF. In DNA form, the CDR3 reads TGTGCCAGCAGCCAACTGGACAGGGGCTACGAGCAGTACTTC.

The chain employs TRBV7-9 and TRBJ2-1; 7 bases fit TRBD2. In germline, CDR1 is SEHNR, CDR2 FQNEAQ (reference sequence). The CDR3 has 16 amino acids. V trimming: 5 bases; J trimming: 0 bases; junction bases outside the gene matches: 7. Written as DNA, the CDR3 is TGTGCCAGCAGCACCGGGAGGACGGGCTCCTACAATGAGCAGTTCTTC. Translation gives CASSTGRTGSYNEQFF.

Ten or more counts support this clone. The J gene is TRBJ1-5, the V gene TRBV7-5; the table calls TRBD1, which could not be checked here. TRBV7-5 is listed as a pseudogene. The CDR3 runs 18 residues. The CDR3 DNA reads as TGTGTCAGAAGCCCAAAGCAGGGGTCAACCTCTCCCAATCAGCCCCAGCATTTT. Protein product: CVRSPKQGSTSPNQPQHF.

This clone was counted many times. V gene TRBV7-6 combines with J gene TRBJ1-1, with TRBD1 identical over 9 bases. Losses at the gene ends were 6 bases for V and 5 bases for J; bases not matched to a gene: 4. Germline V CDR1 and CDR2: SGHVS, FNYEAQ. The length of the CDR3 is 13 residues. The CDR3 DNA follows: TGTGCCAGCAGGCAACAGGGGGCGACTGAAGCTTTCTTT. It is translated as CASRQQGATEAFF.

The rearrangement joins TRBV27 to TRBJ1-5, with D possibly TRBD1 on 5 matching bases. In germline, CDR1 is MNHEY, CDR2 SMNVEV (reference sequence). This CDR3 is built from 19 residues. Trimming left V 2 bases short and J 0 bases short, with 20 bases between. The CDR3 coding sequence is TGTGCCAGCAGTTTAAGGGGAACAGGAGATCTAACTAGCAATCAGCCCCAGCATTTT. Translating it yields CASSLRGTGDLTSNQPQHF.

The rearrangement links TRBV7-9 to TRBJ2-7; 8 nucleotides align to TRBD2. The CDR3 spans 15 residues. From germline, CDR1 is SEHNR and CDR2 FQNEAQ (reference sequence). Trimming removed 3 bases from V and 9 bases from J; junction bases left unmatched: 13. The CDR3: CASSFFPAGAEGQYF. DNA for the CDR3: TGTGCCAGCAGCTTTTTCCCAGCGGGAGCAGAAGGGCAGTACTTC.

This clone was counted at least ten times. The J gene is TRBJ1-3, the V gene TRBV5-1; D may be TRBD1 (5 bases). V was clipped by 0 bases and J by 3 bases, with 10 bases between them. The CDR3 extends over 15 amino acids. The germline CDR1 and CDR2 sequences are SGHRS and YFSETQ. The CDR3 spells CASSLGQLLGNTIYF. CDR3 DNA: TGCGCCAGCAGCTTGGGACAGCTACTTGGAAACACCATATATTTT.

With respect to this clone: The junction shows a germline mismatch at one end, possibly a read error. This rearrangement joins TRBV7-6 to TRBJ2-5; unclear D gene. The CDR3 totals 11 residues. Germline values: CDR1 SGHVS, CDR2 FNYEAQ. In DNA, the CDR3 is TGTGCCAGCAGCCCTCAGACACCACCTAACTTC. Its translation is CASSPQTPPNF.

This clone appeared a few times. The rearrangement links TRBV4-2 to TRBJ2-7; 10 bases line up with TRBD1. The CDR3 is 16 amino acids. Germline V gene data show CDR1 as LGHNA and CDR2 as YNFKEQ. After removal of 0 bases from V and 5 bases from J, the junction contained 7 bases not matched to a gene. CDR3 region: CASSQDPPGQGNEQYF. CDR3 sequence (DNA): TGTGCCAGCAGCCAAGACCCTCCGGGACAGGGGAACGAGCAGTACTTC.

The CDR3 DNA reads TGTGCCAGCAGCTTAGCGCCACAGGACCCTTTCAACTATGGCTACACCTTC. This translates into CASSLAPQDPFNYGYTF. The chain is built from TRBV11-1 and TRBJ1-2; perhaps TRBD1 as D (5 bases). Trimming took 0 bases from V and 2 from J, leaving 16 bases between them. This CDR3 has 17 amino acids. Germline CDR1 reads SGHAT; CDR2 reads FQDESV (reference sequence).